The next 15 T cell receptor beta chains were all read from a single sample in a study of T cell responses to AZD1222 COVID-19 vaccine. Repertoires were generated with immunoSEQ multiplex PCR, while TCRdb's copy carries only in-frame clones and drops some. The data contain more than 150,000 clones, more than 80% of them singletons. The sample was peripheral blood, taken on day 0 of AZD1222 vaccination. Receptor source: an adult in good health.

The rearrangement uses TRBV6-2 or TRBV6-3 and TRBJ1-6, with TRBD1 matching over 8 bases. CDR3 length: 18 residues. Germline V gives CDR1 MNHEY, CDR2 SVGEGT. V lost 2 bases and J lost 7; bases outside the gene matches: 13. The chain's CDR3 is CASSYRKDRELQNSPLHF. The CDR3 DNA follows: TGTGCCAGCAGTTACCGCAAGGACAGGGAACTTCAGAATTCACCCCTCCACTTT.

The gene calls are TRBV5-6 and TRBJ2-7, with 10 bases aligning to TRBD1. This CDR3 is 15 amino acids long. Germline V CDR1 and CDR2: SGHDT, YYEEEE. The V segment lost 1 base and the J segment 2 bases; nucleotides outside the gene matches: 3. The CDR3 DNA is TGTGCCAGCAGCTTGACAGGACAGGGGGCCTACGAGCAGTACTTC. Amino acids: CASSLTGQGAYEQYF. The complete variable domain, with remaining parts taken from reference TRBV5-6 and TRBJ2-7, reads DAGVTQSPTHLIKTRGQQVTLRCSPKSGHDTVSWYQQALGQGPQFIFQYYEEEERQRGNFPDRFSGHQFPNYSSELNVNALLLGDSALYLCASSLTGQGAYEQYFGPGTRLTVT.

This chain connects TRBV30 to TRBJ2-2, with D uncertain. The V end was cut by 2 bases, the J end by 6 bases, with 10 bases between. CDR3 length: 13 amino acids. CDR1 is GTSNPN, CDR2 SVGIG, per germline (reference sequence). The CDR3 protein is CAWSTVGSGELFF. DNA of the CDR3: TGTGCCTGGAGTACTGTGGGTTCCGGGGAGCTGTTTTTT. The whole variable domain, remainder taken from reference TRBV30 and TRBJ2-2, is SQTIHQWPATLVQPVGSPLSLECTVEGTSNPNLYWYRQAAGRGLQLLFYSVGIGQISSEVPQNLSASRPQDRQFILSSKKLLLSDSGFYLCAWSTVGSGELFFGEGSRLTVL.

The chain is built from TRBV10-3 and TRBJ2-5, with D perhaps assigned TRBD1 or TRBD2 (5 bases each). This CDR3 has 13 amino acids. The germline V gene has CDR1 ENHRY and CDR2 SYGVKD. Trimming shortened V by 10 bases and J by 4 bases, and 16 bases separated the two germline ends. CDR3 amino acids: CATRGVGGETQYF. CDR3 DNA: TGTGCCACCCGTGGGGTTGGGGGAGAGACCCAGTACTTC.

V and J are TRBV28 and TRBJ2-1; D may be TRBD2 (6 bases). Germline CDR1 and CDR2: MDHEN and SYDVKM. The CDR3 totals 12 residues. Trimming took off 11 bases at V and 7 bases at J, with 15 bases between the two ends. CDR3 residues: CAGGDRWNEQFF. The CDR3, as DNA: TGTGCCGGCGGGGACCGTTGGAATGAGCAGTTCTTC.

The J gene is TRBJ2-2, the V gene TRBV19; 7 nucleotides line up with TRBD2. The CDR3 loop spans 19 amino acids. V trimming: 3 bases; J trimming: 2 bases; junction bases outside the gene matches: 15. The germline V gene encodes CDR1 LNHDA and CDR2 SQIVND (reference sequence). The CDR3 region has the DNA TGTGCCAGTAGTATTACGGCTAGCGGCCTACGTGCTAACACCGGGGAGCTGTTTTTT. Protein product: CASSITASGLRANTGELFF.

The rearrangement links TRBV10-2 to TRBJ1-4; D gene ambiguous. The CDR3 runs to 13 residues. In germline, CDR1 is WSHSY, CDR2 SAAADI. V was clipped by 3 bases and J by 4 bases, with 6 bases between them. In nucleotides, the CDR3 is TGCGCCAGCAGTGAACAGCGTAATGAAAAACTGTTTTTT. Protein: CASSEQRNEKLFF.

The chain links TRBV4-2 to TRBJ1-2; a weak D match, TRBD1 (5 bases). Germline lookup yields CDR1 LGHNA and CDR2 YNFKEQ. V was cut by 1 base and J by 2 bases, with 5 bases left in between. The CDR3 covers 13 residues. CDR3 bases: TGTGCCAGCAGCCAAGCAGGGAACTATGGCTACACCTTC. It encodes CASSQAGNYGYTF.

The chain is built from TRBV19 and TRBJ2-3; D not certain. Between the trimmed V and J ends, which lost 1 base and 5 bases, there was a span of 7 bases. From germline, CDR1 is LNHDA and CDR2 SQIVND (reference sequence). This CDR3 region has 13 residues. The CDR3 reads CASSIGGVDTQYF. The CDR3 DNA reads as TGTGCCAGTAGTATAGGTGGAGTAGATACGCAGTATTTT.

The chain has TRBV6-4 and TRBJ1-5, with D possibly TRBD1 on 5 matching bases. Germline V gene lookup returns CDR1 MRHNA and CDR2 SNTAGT. The CDR3 runs 14 residues. Trimming shortened V by 0 bases and J by 4 bases, and 7 bases separated the two germline ends. CDR3 sequence reads: CASSDSWGNQPQHF. In DNA, the CDR3 is TGTGCCAGCAGTGACTCTTGGGGGAATCAGCCCCAGCATTTT.

The genes are TRBV7-8 and TRBJ2-3; tentative D call: TRBD2 (5 bases). The CDR3 is made up of 12 amino acids. Trimming cost V 6 bases and J 7 bases, with 11 bases left between them. The germline CDR1 and CDR2 sequences are SGHVS and FQNEAQ. CDR3 sequence reads: CASSLSGNTQYF. In DNA form, the CDR3 reads TGTGCCAGCAGTCTGTCGGGAAATACGCAGTATTTT.

This clone was counted a single time. The V call is TRBV6-5, the J call TRBJ1-6; D unresolved. V was pared by 4 bases and J by 0 bases, with 7 bases between. Germline V CDR1 and CDR2: MNHEY, SVGAGI. The CDR3 spans 15 residues. The CDR3: CASSSTSSYNSPLHF. The DNA for the CDR3 is TGTGCCAGCAGTTCGACGAGCTCCTATAATTCACCCCTCCACTTT.

The CDR3 protein is CASRLRSEKLFF. For the CDR3, the DNA is TGTGCCAGCAGACTAAGGAGTGAAAAACTGTTTTTT. The V and J genes are TRBV6-6 and TRBJ1-4; D gene unclear. Germline assignment: CDR1 MNHNY and CDR2 SVGAGI (reference sequence). The CDR3 spans 12 residues. The V gene lost 6 bases and the J gene lost 7 bases, with 9 bases spanning the gap.

This clone has just one count. In DNA, the CDR3 is TGTGCCAGCAGTCCGCAGGGGCAGCTACTCACAGATACGCAGTATTTT. This sequence encodes CASSPQGQLLTDTQYF. The chain uses TRBV27 and TRBJ2-3; possibly TRBD1 for D (6 bases). Looked up from germline, CDR1 is MNHEY and CDR2 is SMNVEV (reference sequence). V dropped 5 bases and J dropped 2 bases, with 17 bases sitting between them. The CDR3 is made up of 16 amino acids.

CDR3 coding DNA: TGTGCCAGCCGGGCAGGGACTTTCACCGGGGAGCTGTTTTTT. Its translation is CASRAGTFTGELFF. This sequence joins TRBV6-4 and TRBJ2-2, with D tentatively TRBD2 (6 bases). Per germline, CDR1 MRHNA and CDR2 SNTAGT. V gave up 8 bases and J gave up 4 bases, with 14 bases separating them. This CDR3 spans 14 amino acids.